Below, 8 T cell receptor beta chains from the same sample are listed, as sequenced in a study of blood T cell repertoires in COVID-19. TCRdb's table, derived via immunoSEQ multiplex PCR, lists solely in-frame clones and lacks some. The table lists about 170,000 clones, around 80% of them singletons. Specimen: peripheral blood. The receptor set was obtained from a woman aged 80 or over with acute or convalescent COVID-19.

In DNA, the CDR3 is TGCAGCGGCGAGTACGTATCTGAAGCTTTCTTT. Its protein product is CSGEYVSEAFF. V usage is TRBV29-1 and J usage is TRBJ1-1; the D is unclear. The germline gives CDR1 SQVTM, CDR2 ANQGSEA. Deletions cut 7 bases from V and 6 bases from J, with 12 bases between. There are 11 residues in the CDR3.

This clone was recorded a few times. This chain links TRBV9 with TRBJ2-7; a possible D gene is TRBD2 (6 bases). The CDR3 is 16 amino acids. CDR1 SGDLS and CDR2 YYNGEE come from the germline V gene. Trimming removed 0 bases at V and 3 bases at J, with 16 bases between. CDR3: CASSVAQSGVLYEQYF. The CDR3 DNA reads TGTGCCAGCAGCGTAGCTCAATCGGGGGTACTCTACGAGCAGTACTTC.

The rearrangement links TRBV28 to TRBJ2-7, with D maybe TRBD2 (6 bases). The V end lost 5 bases, the J end lost 0 bases, and 20 bases lay between the germline ends. The CDR3 sequence is 17 residues long. Germline-derived CDR1 and CDR2 are MDHEN and SYDVKM. As DNA, the CDR3 is TGTGCCAGCAGTCCCAGCGTAGGCCGGGAGAGCTCCTACGAGCAGTACTTC. Its translation is CASSPSVGRESSYEQYF.

The V call is TRBV5-1, the J call TRBJ2-2; D gene ambiguous. Germline V gene sequence: CDR1 SGHRS, CDR2 YFSETQ. The CDR3 extends over 14 amino acids. Trimming removed 4 bases at V and 6 bases at J, with 13 bases between. The CDR3 bases are TGCGCCAGCAGCCCCACTACCGCAGCCGGGGAGCTGTTTTTT. The encoded protein is CASSPTTAAGELFF.

The CDR3: CASSLARTSGSGDFSTDTQYF. CDR3 nucleotide sequence: TGCGCCAGCAGCTTGGCCCGGACTAGCGGGAGCGGCGATTTTAGCACAGATACGCAGTATTTT. V is TRBV5-1 and J is TRBJ2-3, with 13 bases identical to TRBD2. The CDR3 consists of 21 residues. Germline loops: CDR1 SGHRS, CDR2 YFSETQ. Trimming at V came to 0 bases and at J to 0 bases, leaving 13 bases not matched to a gene.

The CDR3 region is CASSRDRGGYGYTF. The CDR3 region has the DNA TGTGCCAGCAGTCGGGACAGGGGAGGCTATGGCTACACCTTC. This chain connects TRBV5-4 to TRBJ1-2; 10 bases align to TRBD1. The CDR3 runs 14 residues. The ends lost 5 bases at V and 4 bases at J; junction bases unmatched: 5. CDR1 and CDR2 from the germline V gene are SGHNT and YYREEE (reference sequence).

This clone appeared once. The sample contains more than one DNA sequence encoding this CDR3. The chain has TRBV5-1 and TRBJ2-1, with D perhaps matching TRBD1 (6 bases). This CDR3 contains 15 residues. Trimming cost V 4 bases and J 2 bases, with 13 bases left between them. The germline gives CDR1 SGHRS, CDR2 YFSETQ. The CDR3 DNA sequence: TGCGCCAGCAGCCCGGTGACAGGAACCTACAATGAGCAGTTCTTC. Residues: CASSPVTGTYNEQFF. Using reference TRBV5-1 and TRBJ2-1 for the parts outside the CDR3, the full variable domain is KAGVTQTPRYLIKTRGQQVTLSCSPISGHRSVSWYQQTPGQGLQFLFEYFSETQRNKGNFPGRFSGRQFSNSRSEMNVSTLELGDSALYLCASSPVTGTYNEQFFGPGTRLTVL.

The chain recombines TRBV19 with TRBJ2-2; TRBD2 matches at 12 bases. Germline V gene lookup returns CDR1 LNHDA and CDR2 SQIVND (reference sequence). Trimming at V came to 7 bases and at J to 5 bases, leaving 8 bases not matched to a gene. This CDR3 comprises 16 residues. CDR3 coding DNA: TGTGCCAGTATTCCTAGCGGGAGGGCCTCTACCGGGGAGCTGTTTTTT. Translation: CASIPSGRASTGELFF.